This TCR beta chain was sequenced in a study of cytomegalovirus exposure and HLA in healthy donors. The CDR3 length is 13 residues. V was clipped by 6 bases and J by 6 bases; unmatched bases: 4. Germline lookup yields CDR1 WNHNN and CDR2 SYGVQD (reference sequence). PCR primers comprised 60 Vbeta and 13 Jbeta primers. The table came from immunoSEQ multiplex PCR; TCRdb's copy has only in-frame clones and leaves some out. The table has nearly 200,000 clones, 75% to 85% seen once; the top ten hold approximately 6.5%. The sequenced sample consisted of PBMCs. The origin of this receptor is a woman aged 45-65 years in good health and CMV-seropositive. V usage is TRBV10-1 and J usage is TRBJ1-1; the match to TRBD1 covers 10 bases. The CDR3 loop is CASSRQGAAEAFF. CDR3 coding DNA: TGCGCCAGCAGCAGACAGGGGGCGGCTGAAGCTTTCTTT.